This T cell receptor beta chain was documented in a study of blood T cell repertoires in COVID-19. This table comes from immunoSEQ multiplex PCR, and its TCRdb copy is limited to in-frame clones, with some not included. The sample records some 200,000 clones, approximately 90% being singletons. Trimming left V 4 bases short and J 12 bases short, with 19 bases between. This CDR3 region has 14 residues. CDR1 and CDR2 (germline): SGHDN, FVKESK. This TCR was recovered from a man aged 55 to 70 with active or convalescent COVID-19. The sequencing input was peripheral blood. The gene calls are TRBV14 and TRBJ2-1; D possibly corresponds to TRBD2 (6 bases). The CDR3 DNA reads as TGTGCCAGCAGCCCTGCGGGGAAAGGAGCGGTGCAGTTCTTC. Translating gives CASSPAGKGAVQFF.